The clone carrying this T cell receptor beta chain was seen only a few times. The data derive from a study of blood T cell repertoires in COVID-19. V gave up 3 bases and J gave up 2 bases, with 5 bases separating them. Looked up from germline, CDR1 is GTSNPN and CDR2 is SVGIG (reference sequence). This CDR3 has 12 residues. Measured with immunoSEQ multiplex PCR; TCRdb has only the in-frame clones, and not every one. The sample has some 300,000 clones; roughly 84% are singletons. The genes are TRBV30 and TRBJ1-3; D gene ambiguous. The sample comprised PBMCs or T cells enriched from blood (not recorded which). The sequence came from a woman in her 30s who had recovered from COVID-19. CDR3 sequence reads: CAWRGAGNTIYF. CDR3 nucleotide sequence: TGTGCCTGGAGGGGAGCTGGAAACACCATATATTTT.